This is a list of T cell receptor beta chains from one sample in a study of CXCR3-negative and CXCR3-positive naive CD8 T cells. One entry per CDR3 protein, without DNA, is what TCRdb gives after re-calling the 5' RACE reads. The repertoire table contains approximately 45,000 distinct CDR3 sequences. What was sequenced was memory CD8+ T cells from blood. Receptors were obtained from a human donor in good health. Some clones in this sample may be carry-over from other donors' samples. Both conserved end residues are part of each CDR3. Clone sizes are given selectively: once, few, many, or a class where the clone is expanded.

j_call v_call clone_size cdr3_aa
TRBJ1-6 TRBV20-1 medium-sized CSARQGRDNSPLHF
TRBJ2-2 TRBV6-2/TRBV6-3 . CASSNTGELFF
TRBJ2-7 TRBV7-9 . CASSRLVSYEQYF
TRBJ1-1 TRBV25-1 . CASSEFSTEAFF
TRBJ2-1 TRBV20-1 . CSARYRDNEQFF
TRBJ1-1 TRBV28 . CASSPDRGSTEAFF
TRBJ2-2 TRBV20-1 medium-sized CSAVDGYNTGELFF
TRBJ2-7 TRBV20-1 . CSAPGTSESSEQYF
TRBJ2-7 TRBV20-1 . CSARGETYEQYF
TRBJ2-7 TRBV4-1 . CASSQIPGPSYEQYF
TRBJ2-7 TRBV9 . CASSVAGGPSYEQYF
TRBJ1-5 TRBV12-3/TRBV12-4 . CASRQGGGNQPQHF
TRBJ1-1 TRBV19 . CATKRTGRAFF
TRBJ1-1 TRBV5-6 . CASSPQGPTEAFF
TRBJ2-7 TRBV3-1 . CASSQSYRQAGYEQYF
TRBJ2-5 TRBV14 . CASSQEGGLPRAETQYF
TRBJ1-3 TRBV29-1 . CSVPGADTIYF
TRBJ1-1 TRBV29-1 . CSAARARVGTEAFF
TRBJ2-2 TRBV28 . CATNPVAVTGELFF
TRBJ2-5 TRBV7-8 . CASHLHSQETQYF
TRBJ2-7 TRBV12-3/TRBV12-4 . CASSLTTGFSSYEQYF
TRBJ2-7 TRBV9 . CASSVEGLTYEQYF
TRBJ1-1 TRBV19 . CASSIFEGRRNTEAFF
TRBJ2-7 TRBV28 . CASFTLPSGRAGVEQYF
TRBJ2-1 TRBV7-3 . CASTSGPSSYNEQFF
TRBJ2-2 TRBV28 medium-sized CASSFPGRENTGELFF
TRBJ2-1 TRBV27 . CASMGTYNEQFF
TRBJ2-2 TRBV28 . CASSSGRNTGELFF
TRBJ1-1 TRBV27 . CASRKTWGNMNTEAFF
TRBJ2-2 TRBV7-8 . CASSFYKRGAGELFF
TRBJ1-1 TRBV7-6 . CASSQVPGTMNTEAFF
TRBJ2-1 TRBV6-2/TRBV6-3 . CASSLTTTYGNNEQFF
TRBJ2-7 TRBV29-1 . CSVLTGAYEQYF
TRBJ1-4 TRBV5-1 . CASSPDREIEKLFF
TRBJ2-4 TRBV28 . CASSWRQGKNIQYF
TRBJ2-2 TRBV5-1 . CASSPMDRGAYTGELFF
TRBJ2-1 TRBV7-3 . CASSSDIYNEQFF
TRBJ2-3 TRBV5-1 . CASSLQGRETDTQYF
TRBJ2-1 TRBV27 . CASSLNYNEQFF
TRBJ1-2 TRBV29-1 . CSVEGNTYGYTF
TRBJ1-1 TRBV20-1 . CSARDGTGDTEAFF
TRBJ2-5 TRBV20-1 . CSARTGQSLETQYF
TRBJ2-2 TRBV29-1 . CSVGVRDRGPGELFF
TRBJ2-1 TRBV29-1 . CSVEDSDNEQFF
TRBJ2-1 TRBV7-9 . CASSLERLAGGYNEQFF
TRBJ1-5 TRBV6-2/TRBV6-3 . CASSGLLSRSNQPQHF
TRBJ2-2 TRBV27 . CASSSYTGELFF
TRBJ2-7 TRBV28 . CASSLELAGGPSSYEQYF
TRBJ1-3 TRBV29-1 . CSVQQGRGTGNTIYF
TRBJ2-7 TRBV12-3/TRBV12-4 . CASASGLAPYEQYF
TRBJ2-1 TRBV9 . CATSAQGLGNEQFF
TRBJ1-6 TRBV7-9 . CASTLSSPLHF